Shown below are 7 T cell receptor beta chains from a single sample sequenced in a study of blood T cell repertoires in COVID-19. Sequencing was performed with immunoSEQ multiplex PCR; in TCRdb, only in-frame clones are kept and a portion is missing. The table includes some 150,000 clones, approximately 83% detected once. Source material: peripheral blood. The receptors shown here come from a woman aged 55-75 years with acute or convalescent COVID-19.

In this sample, this clone turned up once. The CDR3 loop reads CASSRAGSSYNEQFF. CDR3 coding DNA: TGTGCCAGTAGTCGGGCGGGAAGCTCCTACAATGAGCAGTTCTTC. This rearrangement joins TRBV19 to TRBJ2-1; D perhaps matches TRBD2 (6 bases). The CDR3 is 15 residues long. V was shortened by 5 bases and J by 0 bases, with 11 bases between the two germline ends. Looked up from germline, CDR1 is LNHDA and CDR2 is SQIVND (reference sequence).

This clone is a singleton in its sample. J is TRBJ1-3 and V is TRBV28, with D perhaps matching TRBD1 (6 bases). Per germline, CDR1 MDHEN and CDR2 SYDVKM. V lost 8 bases, J lost 3 bases, and 23 bases lay in between. The CDR3 sequence is 17 residues long. CDR3 sequence (DNA): TGTGCCAGCGGCCGCTGGGCCGGACAGACCCTTGGAAACACCATATATTTT. The encoded protein is CASGRWAGQTLGNTIYF.

This chain uses TRBV2 with TRBJ1-6; TRBD1 matches 8 bases. Germline-derived CDR1 and CDR2 are SNHLY and FYNNEI. The CDR3 has 15 amino acids. V shed 6 bases, J shed 7 bases, and the junction held 8 bases outside the gene matches. The CDR3 sequence is CASRKPGTGNSPLHF. CDR3 sequence (DNA): TGTGCCAGCAGAAAACCCGGGACAGGCAATTCACCCCTCCACTTT.

V gene TRBV19 combines with J gene TRBJ1-2, with TRBD1 matching 8 bases. CDR3 length equals 16 residues. With V trimmed by 2 bases and J by 2 bases, 7 bases remained unmatched. The germline V gene has CDR1 LNHDA and CDR2 SQIVND (reference sequence). CDR3: CASSIHFRTGNYGYTF. The CDR3 DNA follows: TGTGCCAGTAGTATACATTTCCGGACAGGGAACTATGGCTACACCTTC.

This sequence joins TRBV28 and TRBJ2-1; 9 positions match TRBD1. The CDR3 extends over 12 amino acids. CDR1 and CDR2 from the germline V gene are MDHEN and SYDVKM. With V trimmed by 5 bases and J by 11 bases, 4 bases remained unmatched. For the CDR3, the DNA is TGTGCCAGCAGTGGACAGGGGTTGCAGCAGTTCTTC. Translating gives CASSGQGLQQFF. Supplemented by reference TRBV28 and TRBJ2-1, the full variable domain reads DVKVTQSSRYLVKRTGEKVFLECVQDMDHENMFWYRQDPGLGLRLIYFSYDVKMKEKGDIPEGYSVSREKKERFSLILESASTNQTSMYLCASSGQGLQQFFGPGTRLTVL.

The rearrangement links TRBV18 to TRBJ2-3; 12 nucleotides align to TRBD2. Per germline, CDR1 KGHSH and CDR2 LQKENI. With V trimmed by 4 bases and J by 2 bases, 1 base remained unmatched. The CDR3 contains 15 residues. This CDR3 is CASSRLAGDTDTQYF. The DNA for the CDR3 is TGTGCCAGCTCACGACTAGCGGGAGACACAGATACGCAGTATTTT.

The DNA for the CDR3 is TGTGCCAGCAGCGTAGGGGGAAGGGGGCAGGGCTACACCTTC. Translated, it gives CASSVGGRGQGYTF. The chain couples TRBV9 to TRBJ1-2; TRBD1 matches at 7 bases. The V gene end was trimmed by 0 bases and the J gene end by 8 bases; junction bases not matched to a gene: 7. The germline gives CDR1 SGDLS, CDR2 YYNGEE. This CDR3 comprises 14 residues.